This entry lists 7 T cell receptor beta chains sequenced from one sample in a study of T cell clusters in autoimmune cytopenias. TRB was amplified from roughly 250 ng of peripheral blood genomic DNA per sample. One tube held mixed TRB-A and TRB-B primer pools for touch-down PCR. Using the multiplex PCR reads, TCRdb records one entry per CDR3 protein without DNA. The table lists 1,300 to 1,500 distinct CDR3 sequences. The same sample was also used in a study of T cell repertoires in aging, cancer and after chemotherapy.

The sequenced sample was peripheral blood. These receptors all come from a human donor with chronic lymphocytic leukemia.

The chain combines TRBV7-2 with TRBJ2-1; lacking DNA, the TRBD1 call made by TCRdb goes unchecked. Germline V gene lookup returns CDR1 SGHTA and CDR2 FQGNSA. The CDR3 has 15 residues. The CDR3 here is CASSLGGTSRNEQFF.

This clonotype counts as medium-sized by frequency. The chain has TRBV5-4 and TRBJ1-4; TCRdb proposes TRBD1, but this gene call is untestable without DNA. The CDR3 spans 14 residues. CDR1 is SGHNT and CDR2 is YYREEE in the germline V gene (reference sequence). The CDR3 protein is CPKGAAATNEKLFF.

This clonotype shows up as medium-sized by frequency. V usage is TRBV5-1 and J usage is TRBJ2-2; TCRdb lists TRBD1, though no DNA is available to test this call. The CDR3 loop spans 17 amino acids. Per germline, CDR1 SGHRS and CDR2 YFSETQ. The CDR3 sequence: CASSHTPGRTTDGELFF.

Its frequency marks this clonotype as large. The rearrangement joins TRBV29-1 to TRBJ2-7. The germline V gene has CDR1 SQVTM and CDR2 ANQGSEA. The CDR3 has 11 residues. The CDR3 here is CSVQMNYEQYF.

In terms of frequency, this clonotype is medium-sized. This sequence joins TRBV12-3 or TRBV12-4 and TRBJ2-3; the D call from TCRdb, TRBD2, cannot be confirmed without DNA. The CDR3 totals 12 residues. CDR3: CASGTGGNTQYF.

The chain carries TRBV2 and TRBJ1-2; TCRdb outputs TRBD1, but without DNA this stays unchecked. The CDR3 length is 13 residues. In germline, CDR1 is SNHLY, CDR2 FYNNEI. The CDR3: CASSERSGSVPTF.

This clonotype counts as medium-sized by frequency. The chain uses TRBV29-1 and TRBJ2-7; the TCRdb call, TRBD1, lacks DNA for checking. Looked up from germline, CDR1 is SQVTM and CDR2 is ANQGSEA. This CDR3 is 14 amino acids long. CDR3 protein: CSVEPGPGGNEQYF.